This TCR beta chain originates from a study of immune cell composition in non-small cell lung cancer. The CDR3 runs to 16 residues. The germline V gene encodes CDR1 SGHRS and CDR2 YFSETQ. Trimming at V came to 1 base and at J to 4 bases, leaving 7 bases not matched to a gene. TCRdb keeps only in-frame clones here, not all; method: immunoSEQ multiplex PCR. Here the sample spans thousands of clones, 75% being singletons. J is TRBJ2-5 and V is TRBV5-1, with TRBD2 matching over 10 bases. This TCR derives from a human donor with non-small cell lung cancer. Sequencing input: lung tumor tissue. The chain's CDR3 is CASSLSPSGSTETQYF. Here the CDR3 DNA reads TGCGCCAGCAGCTTGTCCCCTAGCGGGAGTACAGAGACCCAGTACTTC.